Shown below are 10 T cell receptor beta chains from a single sample sequenced in a study of cytomegalovirus exposure and HLA in healthy donors. PCR involved 60 Vbeta and 13 Jbeta primers. The table came from immunoSEQ multiplex PCR; TCRdb's copy has only in-frame clones and leaves some out. The sample comprises approximately 93,000 clones, roughly four fifths of which are singletons, and 3.5% to 4% rests with the top ten. Sequences were obtained from PBMCs. Receptor source: a man in his forties or fifties in good health and CMV-seronegative.

This rearrangement joins TRBV7-9 to TRBJ2-5; 14 positions agree with TRBD2. Trimming cost V 5 bases and J 5 bases; bases outside gene matches: 10. The CDR3 extends over 17 amino acids. Looked up from germline, CDR1 is SEHNR and CDR2 is FQNEAQ (reference sequence). The chain's CDR3 is CASSQYPGLAGVETQYF. CDR3 DNA: TGTGCCAGCAGCCAGTATCCGGGACTAGCGGGAGTGGAGACCCAGTACTTC.

This clone was observed a few times. The chain joins TRBV4-2 to TRBJ2-7; 11 bases agree with TRBD2. The CDR3 is made up of 16 amino acids. Trimming at V came to 4 bases and at J to 4 bases, leaving 9 bases not matched to a gene. In germline, CDR1 is LGHNA, CDR2 YNFKEQ. The CDR3 DNA is TGTGCCAGCAGCCTCGAACTAGCGGGAGTATTTTACGAGCAGTACTTC. Translated, it gives CASSLELAGVFYEQYF.

This clone was picked up one time. The CDR3 reads CASSLFREGYEQYF. CDR3 sequence (DNA): TGCGCCAGCAGCTTGTTTCGGGAGGGGTACGAGCAGTACTTC. V usage is TRBV5-1 and J usage is TRBJ2-7; 8 bases align to TRBD2. Trimming took 1 base from V and 4 from J; bases not matched to a gene: 4. CDR1 is SGHRS and CDR2 is YFSETQ in the germline V gene. The CDR3 is 14 residues long.

The chain combines TRBV7-2 with TRBJ2-1, with a tentative D call TRBD2 (5 bases). Germline V CDR1 and CDR2: SGHTA, FQGNSA. The V end was cut by 5 bases, the J end by 1 base, with 15 bases between. The CDR3 covers 16 residues. As DNA, the CDR3 is TGTGCCAGCAGCCTCCTTCAGTCGGGGTCCTACAATGAGCAGTTCTTC. Residues: CASSLLQSGSYNEQFF.

The V and J genes are TRBV4-3 and TRBJ2-5; the match to TRBD2 covers 7 bases. CDR3 length: 15 residues. CDR1 is LGHNA and CDR2 is YSLEER in the germline V gene. The V segment lost 0 bases and the J segment 4 bases; nucleotides outside the gene matches: 5. The CDR3 coding sequence is TGCGCCAGCAGCCAAGATGGGGGAGGGAGAGAGACCCAGTACTTC. Residues: CASSQDGGGRETQYF.

CDR3 in amino acids: CASNRQGRSEKLFF. The DNA of the CDR3 is TGTGCCAGTAATCGACAGGGGAGGAGTGAAAAACTGTTTTTT. The chain joins TRBV7-2 to TRBJ1-4, with 8 nucleotides matching TRBD1. V dropped 9 bases and J dropped 7; count of bases not matched to a gene: 10. CDR1 is SGHTA and CDR2 is FQGNSA in the germline V gene. The CDR3 is 14 residues long. Full variable domain (remainder filled in from reference TRBV7-2 and TRBJ1-4): GAGVSQSPSNKVTEKGKDVELRCDPISGHTALYWYRQSLGQGLEFLIYFQGNSAPDKSGLPSDRFSAERTGGSVSTLTIQRTQQEDSAVYLCASNRQGRSEKLFFGSGTQLSVL.

V gene TRBV27 combines with J gene TRBJ2-7; 13 positions agree with TRBD2. CDR3 length: 15 residues. V shed 5 bases, J shed 7 bases, and the junction held 8 bases outside the gene matches. Per the germline V gene, CDR1 is MNHEY and CDR2 is SMNVEV (reference sequence). This chain's CDR3 is CASSPRTSGSGEQYF. As DNA, the CDR3 is TGTGCCAGCAGTCCGCGGACTAGCGGGAGTGGGGAGCAGTACTTC.

This chain uses TRBV13 with TRBJ1-2; D not resolved. The V and J ends lost 4 bases and 7 bases respectively, with 13 bases between them. The CDR3 has 13 residues. CDR1 is PRHDT, CDR2 FYEKMQ, per germline (reference sequence). CDR3 DNA sequence: TGTGCCAGCAGCTCGAGAGATCTGGTTGGCTACACCTTC. Protein: CASSSRDLVGYTF.

This rearrangement joins TRBV7-8 to TRBJ2-6; tentatively, D is TRBD2 (5 bases). The V gene lost 3 bases and the J gene lost 2 bases, with 5 bases spanning the gap. The CDR3 loop spans 14 amino acids. The germline V gene encodes CDR1 SGHVS and CDR2 FQNEAQ. DNA for the CDR3: TGTGCCAGCAGCTTGAGGGCTGGGGCCAACGTCCTGACTTTC. Amino acids: CASSLRAGANVLTF.

The gene calls are TRBV6-6 and TRBJ1-5; D might be TRBD1 (6 bases). The CDR3 runs 13 residues. V shed 5 bases and J shed 5 bases, with 10 bases lying between them. Germline V gene data show CDR1 as MNHNY and CDR2 as SVGAGI (reference sequence). The CDR3 loop is CASSGTLYQPQHF. The CDR3, as DNA: TGTGCCAGCAGTGGGACACTTTATCAGCCCCAGCATTTT.